What follows are 30 T cell receptor beta chains derived from one specimen sequenced in a study of shared clonotypes between healthy human individuals. Clones were read by immunoSEQ multiplex PCR, and TCRdb kept only the in-frame ones, dropping some. In the table there are around 650,000 clones, about 96% of which are singletons. Terminally differentiated effector memory CD45RA+ cells were excluded from the naive CD8 cells, which were CD45RO-negative and positively selected for CCR7. Material for sequencing was naive CD8+ T cells sorted from blood. These receptors were taken from a woman aged 25-40 years in good health.

The chain employs TRBV5-1 and TRBJ2-2, with D possibly matching TRBD1 (5 bases). The CDR3 spans 13 residues. V was shortened by 6 bases and J by 3 bases, with 9 bases between the two germline ends. Germline CDR1 reads SGHRS; CDR2 reads YFSETQ. The chain's CDR3 is CASMTEYTGELFF. For the CDR3, the DNA is TGCGCCAGCATGACAGAGTACACCGGGGAGCTGTTTTTT.

In this sample, this clone turned up once. The chain employs TRBV5-3 and TRBJ2-1, with 11 bases matching TRBD2. TRBV5-3 is designated an ORF whose function remains uncertain. J lost 7 bases, V lost 4 bases, and 7 bases had no gene match. The CDR3 loop spans 15 amino acids. CDR3 in DNA: TGTGCCAGAAGCGCTAGACTAGCGGGATATAATGAGCAGTTCTTC. Translating gives CARSARLAGYNEQFF.

In this sample, this clone turned up once. This chain links TRBV27 with TRBJ1-3; 12 nucleotides line up with TRBD1. The CDR3 contains 16 residues. The ends lost 6 bases at V and 3 bases at J; junction bases unmatched: 6. The germline V gene encodes CDR1 MNHEY and CDR2 SMNVEV (reference sequence). The CDR3 reads CASSDGTGGFGNTIYF. DNA for the CDR3: TGTGCCAGCAGCGACGGGACAGGGGGCTTTGGAAACACCATATATTTT.

The CDR3 protein is CASSLEWTPQETQYF. DNA for the CDR3: TGTGCCAGCAGCTTGGAGTGGACTCCTCAAGAGACCCAGTACTTC. The rearrangement uses TRBV11-2 and TRBJ2-5, with D maybe TRBD2 (5 bases). Between the trimmed V and J ends, which lost 3 bases and 2 bases, there was a span of 13 bases. This CDR3 comprises 15 residues. The V gene's germline CDR1 is SGHAT and CDR2 FQNNGV.

The DNA of the CDR3 is TGTGCCAGCAGTCCCCGGAGGGGTGAGCAGTTCTTC. It codes for CASSPRRGEQFF. The chain is built from TRBV27 and TRBJ2-1, with D possibly TRBD2 on 6 matching bases. Trimming removed 5 bases at V and 9 bases at J, with 11 bases between. The CDR3 contains 12 residues. Germline V gene sequence: CDR1 MNHEY, CDR2 SMNVEV (reference sequence).

This clone was detected only once. This chain links TRBV19 with TRBJ2-5; D is perhaps TRBD1 or TRBD2 (5 bases each). The J call is doubtful: the DNA matches TRBJ2-7 better. The germline gives CDR1 LNHDA, CDR2 SQIVND (reference sequence). The CDR3 spans 13 residues. DNA of the CDR3: TGTGCCAGTACCCCCGGGGCTAGCACCGAGCAGTACTTC. This gives the protein CASTPGASTEQYF.

This clone appeared a single time. This chain links TRBV19 with TRBJ2-7; D might be TRBD2 (5 bases). Trimming cost V 0 bases and J 2 bases, with 11 bases left between them. Germline V lookup: CDR1 LNHDA, CDR2 SQIVND (reference sequence). The CDR3 has 15 amino acids. CDR3 DNA sequence: TGTGCCAGTAGTATAGATTTGCGGGTAACCTACGAGCAGTACTTC. Its translation is CASSIDLRVTYEQYF.

V is TRBV23-1 and J is TRBJ1-1; the D is unclear. TRBV23-1 carries the ORF label, with uncertain function. CDR3 size: 12 residues. The V and J ends lost 7 bases and 6 bases respectively, with 12 bases between them. The CDR3 nucleotides are TGCGCCAGCAACCCGGGAGGAGCTGAAGCTTTCTTT. Encoded protein: CASNPGGAEAFF.

The rearrangement uses TRBV2 and TRBJ2-1; TRBD2 agrees at 8 bases. The CDR3 length is 15 residues. V trimming: 7 bases; J trimming: 7 bases; junction bases outside the gene matches: 12. Germline V gene sequence: CDR1 SNHLY, CDR2 FYNNEI. This CDR3 is CASTGREGVLNEQFF. As DNA, the CDR3 is TGTGCCAGCACCGGCCGGGAGGGTGTCTTGAATGAGCAGTTCTTC.

The rearrangement joins TRBV28 to TRBJ2-1; 7 nucleotides line up with TRBD2. The CDR3 is made up of 15 amino acids. The V segment lost 6 bases and the J segment 8 bases; nucleotides outside the gene matches: 13. The germline V gene encodes CDR1 MDHEN and CDR2 SYDVKM. CDR3: CASSLLAGVGDEQFF. The CDR3 coding sequence is TGTGCCAGCAGCCTACTGGCGGGAGTTGGCGATGAGCAGTTCTTC.

The count of this clone is one. The same CDR3 arises from other DNA sequences in this sample as well. The rearrangement uses TRBV28 and TRBJ2-7, with D hard to call. Trimming took off 2 bases at V and 1 base at J, with 9 bases between the two ends. The CDR3 runs 14 residues. Germline V gives CDR1 MDHEN, CDR2 SYDVKM. CDR3 amino acids: CASSLVGSSYEQYF. The CDR3 DNA is TGTGCCAGCAGTTTAGTTGGCAGTTCCTACGAGCAGTACTTC.

The J gene is TRBJ2-1, the V gene TRBV5-6, with D unresolved. The CDR3 is made up of 13 amino acids. V was cut by 1 base and J by 8 bases, with 10 bases left in between. Germline CDR1 SGHDT, CDR2 YYEEEE. CDR3 in DNA: TGTGCCAGCAGCTTGACTCACTGGCATGAGCAGTTCTTC. Its protein is CASSLTHWHEQFF.

The chain is built from TRBV19 and TRBJ2-2; either TRBD1 or TRBD2 may supply D (5 bases each). The CDR3 is 13 residues long. CDR1 LNHDA and CDR2 SQIVND come from the germline V gene (reference sequence). V lost 9 bases and J lost 6, with 14 bases in between. The CDR3 DNA is TGTGCCAGCCGGGGCCTTAAGCCCGGGGAGCTGTTTTTT. Its protein product is CASRGLKPGELFF.

This clone was detected once. This sequence joins TRBV27 and TRBJ2-1; TRBD2 agrees at 7 bases. The CDR3 is 16 amino acids. Germline V gene lookup returns CDR1 MNHEY and CDR2 SMNVEV (reference sequence). The trim removed 7 bases at V and 0 bases at J, leaving 9 bases unmatched. CDR3 bases: TGTGCCAGCAAAATACTAGCGCCGAGCTCCTACAATGAGCAGTTCTTC. Translation: CASKILAPSSYNEQFF.

The chain uses TRBV28 and TRBJ1-4, with 9 bases that match TRBD1. Trimming cost V 3 bases and J 10 bases; bases outside gene matches: 6. The CDR3 runs to 14 residues. Germline lookup yields CDR1 MDHEN and CDR2 SYDVKM. Written as DNA, the CDR3 is TGTGCCAGCAGTTTGACAGGGGGTGACGGAAAACTGTTTTTT. This translates into CASSLTGGDGKLFF.

This CDR3 reads CASTATGSTEAFF. In nucleotides, the CDR3 is TGTGCCAGCACCGCCACAGGGAGCACTGAAGCTTTCTTT. This chain joins TRBV5-4 and TRBJ1-1; D is possibly TRBD1 (6 bases). Trimming removed 6 bases from V and 4 bases from J, with 13 bases in between. Germline assignment: CDR1 SGHNT and CDR2 YYREEE (reference sequence). CDR3 length: 13 residues.

The chain uses TRBV14 and TRBJ1-5, with D unresolved. CDR3 length: 16 amino acids. From germline, CDR1 is SGHDN and CDR2 FVKESK. V lost 0 bases, J lost 4 bases, and 13 bases lay in between. The CDR3 is CASSQDPGPHNQPQHF. The CDR3 DNA reads as TGTGCCAGCAGCCAAGATCCCGGGCCTCATAATCAGCCCCAGCATTTT.

The chain links TRBV5-6 to TRBJ2-3; D remains unclear. Germline V gives CDR1 SGHDT, CDR2 YYEEEE. This CDR3 region has 14 residues. Between the trimmed V and J ends, which lost 1 base and 7 bases, there was a span of 13 bases. CDR3 sequence (DNA): TGTGCCAGCAGCTTGTCAATAGGGCCTCATACGCAGTATTTT. Protein sequence: CASSLSIGPHTQYF.

The chain links TRBV27 to TRBJ2-4; 10 bases match TRBD2. V gave up 5 bases and J gave up 5 bases; unmatched junction bases: 6. The CDR3 loop spans 15 amino acids. Germline CDR1 MNHEY, CDR2 SMNVEV (reference sequence). This CDR3 reads CASSLSGRLQNIQYF. In DNA, the CDR3 is TGTGCCAGCAGTCTTAGCGGGAGGTTACAAAACATTCAGTACTTC.

This clone showed up just once. The V call is TRBV28, the J call TRBJ1-5; D gene ambiguous. Trimming cost V 3 bases and J 0 bases, with 12 bases left between them. Germline assignment: CDR1 MDHEN and CDR2 SYDVKM. The CDR3 contains 16 residues. DNA for the CDR3: TGTGCCAGCAGTTTGTCCGTCGGCTATAGCAATCAGCCCCAGCATTTT. This gives the protein CASSLSVGYSNQPQHF.

The chain combines TRBV7-9 with TRBJ2-7; D unclear. Germline lookup yields CDR1 SEHNR and CDR2 FQNEAQ (reference sequence). V was pared by 3 bases and J by 3 bases, with 3 bases between. This CDR3 is built from 11 residues. DNA for the CDR3: TGTGCCAGCAGCTTTAACTACGAGCAGTACTTC. It encodes CASSFNYEQYF.

The V and J genes are TRBV7-9 and TRBJ1-2; TRBD1 aligns across 8 bases. Trimming took 8 bases from V and 4 from J; bases not matched to a gene: 12. The CDR3 is 15 residues long. Germline V gene data show CDR1 as SEHNR and CDR2 as FQNEAQ (reference sequence). The CDR3 spells CASSGTGITIYGYTF. CDR3 nucleotides: TGTGCCAGCTCCGGGACAGGCATTACTATCTATGGCTACACCTTC.

J is TRBJ1-1 and V is TRBV5-1; D gene unclear. The V gene lost 4 bases and the J gene lost 1 base, with 8 bases spanning the gap. Germline CDR1 and CDR2: SGHRS and YFSETQ. The CDR3 totals 13 residues. Written as DNA, the CDR3 is TGCGCCAGCAGCGGGCGGGGGAACACTGAAGCTTTCTTT. This encodes CASSGRGNTEAFF. The full variable domain, with the rest looked up from reference TRBV5-1 and TRBJ1-1, is KAGVTQTPRYLIKTRGQQVTLSCSPISGHRSVSWYQQTPGQGLQFLFEYFSETQRNKGNFPGRFSGRQFSNSRSEMNVSTLELGDSALYLCASSGRGNTEAFFGQGTRLTVV.

The rearrangement links TRBV27 to TRBJ2-7; D unresolved. V lost 2 bases to trimming and J lost 0 bases, with 8 bases between them. CDR3 length: 14 residues. The germline CDR1 and CDR2 sequences are MNHEY and SMNVEV (reference sequence). The CDR3 spells CASSLGDNSYEQYF. The CDR3 DNA sequence: TGTGCCAGCAGTTTAGGCGACAACTCCTACGAGCAGTACTTC.

J is TRBJ2-1 and V is TRBV6-5, with 8 bases that match TRBD2. Trimming at V came to 2 bases and at J to 6 bases, leaving 6 bases not matched to a gene. The germline CDR1 and CDR2 sequences are MNHEY and SVGAGI. This CDR3 spans 15 amino acids. This CDR3 reads CASSYGGRSANEQFF. CDR3 DNA: TGTGCCAGCAGTTACGGCGGGAGGTCCGCCAATGAGCAGTTCTTC.

The chain is built from TRBV13 and TRBJ1-6; no definite D call. This CDR3 has 13 residues. V was shortened by 1 base and J by 5 bases, with 3 bases between the two germline ends. Per germline, CDR1 PRHDT and CDR2 FYEKMQ (reference sequence). In DNA, the CDR3 is TGTGCCAGCAGCTTAGCAGATAATTCACCCCTCCACTTT. It translates to CASSLADNSPLHF.

The gene calls are TRBV9 and TRBJ1-3; 8 nucleotides match TRBD1. Germline CDR1 is SGDLS and CDR2 is YYNGEE. CDR3 length: 16 amino acids. Trimming cost V 4 bases and J 7 bases; bases outside gene matches: 13. The CDR3 nucleotides read TGTGCCAGCAGCTCGAGCCGGACAGGGAGAGGGAACACCATATATTTT. Its translation: CASSSSRTGRGNTIYF.

The CDR3 DNA reads TGTGCCAGCACCAGGACTGGAAACACCGGGGAGCTGTTTTTT. It codes for CASTRTGNTGELFF. This chain uses TRBV13 with TRBJ2-2; D perhaps matches TRBD2 (5 bases). There are 14 residues in the CDR3. V gave up 7 bases and J gave up 2 bases, with 11 bases separating them. The germline V gene encodes CDR1 PRHDT and CDR2 FYEKMQ (reference sequence).

This clone was counted a single time. The J gene is TRBJ2-2, the V gene TRBV9, with 7 bases lining up with TRBD2. Germline-derived CDR1 and CDR2 are SGDLS and YYNGEE. CDR3 length: 16 residues. V trimming: 0 bases; J trimming: 6 bases; junction bases outside the gene matches: 8. The DNA for the CDR3 is TGTGCCAGCAGCGTAGGAGGAACTAGCGCATCCGGGGAGCTGTTTTTT. Its protein product is CASSVGGTSASGELFF.

With regard to this clone: The same CDR3 also results from other DNA sequences found in this sample. J is TRBJ2-7 and V is TRBV6-6; D ambiguous. The CDR3 consists of 13 residues. Germline V gene sequence: CDR1 MNHNY, CDR2 SVGAGI (reference sequence). The V gene lost 0 bases and the J gene lost 4 bases, with 7 bases spanning the gap. CDR3 bases: TGTGCCAGCAGTTACTCGTCCAATTACGAGCAGTACTTC. Translation: CASSYSSNYEQYF.